This TCR beta chain was found in a study of regulatory T cells in long-lasting Graves disease. Study in general: Graves' patients who were just diagnosed had used antithyroid drugs for under 3 months. Overall study results and limits: Favored usage of TRBV28, TRBJ1-2 and TRBJ2-5 was recorded in persistent disease.

This clonotype was picked up a small number of times. Its matching antigen is unknown. Described time point: newly diagnosed GD, antithyroid drugs for less than 3 months. Extracted RNA from PBMCs served as the source of the TCR library. The authors built TCR beta libraries using iRepertoire HTBI primers and Arm-PCR of CDR3 regions. TCRdb reprocessed the multiplex PCR reads with MiXCR, giving one entry per CDR3 protein. The sample records under 500,000 distinct CDR3 sequences, roughly 15% being singletons. Germline loops: CDR1 SEHNR, CDR2 FQNEAQ (reference sequence). Trimming took 2 bases from V and 4 from J; bases not matched to a gene: 3. The CDR3 sequence is 15 residues long. These data were likewise used in another study, on T cells in Graves' hyperthyroidism and ophthalmopathy. That source notes: The authors' 13 V-J model separated ophthalmopathy from stable hyperthyroidism.

The sequencing here drew on peripheral blood mononuclear cells (PBMCs), taken at new diagnosis, from a patient treated with antithyroid drugs. This clonotype was sampled from a woman younger than 45 with Graves disease. V is TRBV7-9 and J is TRBJ2-7, with 12 bases matching TRBD2. The CDR3 region is CASSLPLAGGYEQYF. DNA for the CDR3: TGTGCCAGCAGCTTACCGCTAGCGGGAGGGTACGAGCAGTACTTC. Using reference TRBV7-9 and TRBJ2-7 for the parts outside the CDR3, the full variable domain is DTGVSQNPRHKITKRGQNVTFRCDPISEHNRLYWYRQTLGQGPEFLTYFQNEAQLEKSRLLSDRFSAERPKGSFSTLEIQRTEQGDSAMYLCASSLPLAGGYEQYFGPGTRLTVT.